This T cell receptor (beta chain) was captured by sequencing in a study of blood T cell repertoires in COVID-19 (dated by TCRdb to the early 2020s). Looking at the study overall: Samples from collaborators originated in the United States, Italy and Spain and spanned both the acute and convalescent phases of COVID-19. The material from the prospective study consisted of cDNA or gDNA derived from T cells, B-cell-depleted T cells, or PBMCs. The dataset comprised deeply sampled blood TCRbeta repertoires from subjects exposed to, actively infected with, or recovered from COVID-19. The repertoires were released in a freely available public database meant as a resource for research on the immune response to SARS-CoV-2. Samples came from the ongoing ImmuneRACE study (first 160 participants) plus 1,254 subjects from 6 global collaborators. Nearly every sample came with metadata listing a de-identified subject ID, COVID-19 status, age in years and sex. Where available, HLA class I and class II types were taken from metadata supplied by the sample provider and were not determined by assay-based typing. What the authors observed across the whole study: The quantity of clinical and demographic metadata differed by source and by participant and was supplied without curation.

V is cut by 7 bases and J by 8 bases, and the space between the germline ends is 17 bases. Inclusive of the bounding cysteine and phenylalanine, the CDR3 is 13 residues long. The kept DNA is CDR3 alone, 39 bases in frame from the first base. The CDR1 and CDR2 encoded by the germline V gene are SQVTM and ANQGSEA. Collaborating institutions collected whole blood in K2EDTA tubes following their own protocols. For TCRbeta analysis, collaborators shipped samples as frozen whole blood, isolated PBMCs, or DNA extracted from either of those sample types. The immunoSEQ Assay, a bias-controlled multiplex PCR, was used to amplify TCRbeta CDR3 regions from genomic DNA. From the authors' description of their analysis: The number of nucleated cells in each sample was estimated by amplification of reference gene primers within the assay. Sequence reads were collapsed and filtered to measure the absolute abundance of every unique TCRbeta CDR3 rearrangement. For each sample, productive Simpson clonality was calculated as the square root of Simpson's diversity index over productive rearrangements. TCRdb holds this immuneACCESS table with in-frame rearrangements only. Some clones are missing; in checked studies, unresolved V genes explain under half, and the rest has no known cause. That table gives V, J and clone size, and the DNA gave D and trimming. Counted in this sample were about 46,000 clones; under 85% of them appeared once. The ten largest clones take up over 7% of the sample.

On this clone itself: Its cognate antigen has yet to be identified. The sample holds no much larger clone one base away, and base qualities are not on file.

The V and J segments used are TRBV29-1 and TRBJ1-4, and TRBD1 may be the D gene, going by 6 matching bases. The source material was peripheral blood. The receptor comes from a man between 60 and 70 years old with active COVID-19. The CDR3 region reads CSAMGGAEEKLFF. The bases read TGCAGCGCCATGGGGGGGGCGGAGGAAAAACTGTTTTTT.